These 12 T cell receptor beta chains originate from one sample sequenced in a study of OX40 agonist ivuxolimab in advanced cancers. Using immunoSEQ multiplex PCR, the repertoire was profiled, and TCRdb retains in-frame clones only, with some absent. The data show fewer than 25,000 clones, more than 60% seen once. Sequencing was performed on CD4+ or CD8+ T cells sorted from blood, taken in a trial of the OX40 agonist ivuxolimab. The source of these receptors is an adult with an advanced solid tumor such as melanoma, head and neck, liver or kidney cancer.

CDR3 in amino acids: CASSLNPGGLNTQYF. In DNA form, the CDR3 reads TGTGCCAGCAGCTTAAATCCGGGGGGCCTAAATACGCAGTATTTT. The chain recombines TRBV7-3 with TRBJ2-3, with a possible D match to TRBD2 (7 bases). Germline V CDR1 and CDR2: SGHTA, FQGTGA. The V end was cut by 1 base, the J end by 7 bases, with 15 bases between. The CDR3 covers 15 residues.

V and J are TRBV29-1 and TRBJ2-7, with D tentatively TRBD2 (5 bases). This CDR3 is built from 15 residues. Trimming cost V 1 base and J 4 bases, with 17 bases left between them. CDR1 is SQVTM, CDR2 ANQGSEA, per germline. The chain's CDR3 is CSVEVPGGPLYEQYF. CDR3 DNA sequence: TGCAGCGTTGAAGTCCCTGGAGGACCACTTTACGAGCAGTACTTC.

This clone was counted a single time. J is TRBJ2-7 and V is TRBV5-1, with D perhaps matching TRBD1 (5 bases). V lost 4 bases to trimming and J lost 3 bases, with 14 bases between them. Germline CDR1 SGHRS, CDR2 YFSETQ. The CDR3 runs to 14 residues. CDR3 sequence (DNA): TGCGCCAGCAGCCAAGGGCAGGGCTTCTACGAGCAGTACTTC. Protein: CASSQGQGFYEQYF. The entire variable domain, with the rest obtained from reference TRBV5-1 and TRBJ2-7, is as follows: KAGVTQTPRYLIKTRGQQVTLSCSPISGHRSVSWYQQTPGQGLQFLFEYFSETQRNKGNFPGRFSGRQFSNSRSEMNVSTLELGDSALYLCASSQGQGFYEQYFGPGTRLTVT.

V usage is TRBV4-3 and J usage is TRBJ2-1, with TRBD2 identical over 8 bases. J gave up 7 bases and V 0 bases, and 5 bases lay outside the gene matches. The CDR3 is made up of 15 amino acids. Germline CDR1 reads LGHNA; CDR2 reads YSLEER. The CDR3 spells CASSQELADGNEQFF. The CDR3 DNA follows: TGCGCCAGCAGCCAAGAACTAGCGGACGGGAATGAGCAGTTCTTC.

The chain carries TRBV11-2 and TRBJ2-5; perhaps TRBD1 as D (6 bases). Trimming left V 2 bases short and J 0 bases short, with 10 bases between. The V gene's germline CDR1 is SGHAT and CDR2 FQNNGV. The CDR3 has 15 amino acids. The CDR3 bases are TGTGCCAGCAGCTTAACGACAGGAGACCAAGAGACCCAGTACTTC. Its protein product is CASSLTTGDQETQYF.

The chain combines TRBV19 with TRBJ1-1; 7 bases are shared with TRBD1. Germline CDR1 LNHDA, CDR2 SQIVND (reference sequence). The junction had 4 bases not matched to a gene; V was cut back by 5 bases and J by 1 base. This CDR3 spans 14 amino acids. CDR3 DNA sequence: TGTGCCAGTAGTTTCGGACAGGCGAACACTGAAGCTTTCTTT. Translating gives CASSFGQANTEAFF. Supplemented by reference TRBV19 and TRBJ1-1, the full variable domain reads DGGITQSPKYLFRKEGQNVTLSCEQNLNHDAMYWYRQDPGQGLRLIYYSQIVNDFQKGDIAEGYSVSREKKESFPLTVTSAQKNPTAFYLCASSFGQANTEAFFGQGTRLTVV.

J is TRBJ2-7 and V is TRBV6-1; the D is unclear. Germline CDR1 reads MNHNS; CDR2 reads SASEGT. This CDR3 spans 14 amino acids. Trimming removed 1 base at V and 3 bases at J, with 10 bases between. The CDR3 loop reads CASSEVTVVYEQYF. CDR3 nucleotides: TGTGCCAGCAGTGAAGTAACCGTAGTCTACGAGCAGTACTTC.

The genes are TRBV27 and TRBJ2-7; TRBD2 matches at 10 bases. This CDR3 contains 14 residues. The J segment lost 4 bases and the V segment lost 6 bases, leaving 6 bases of the junction unmatched. CDR1 and CDR2 (germline): MNHEY, SMNVEV (reference sequence). CDR3 coding DNA: TGTGCCAGCAGCTCCGGGACTAGCGTATACGAGCAGTACTTC. Protein: CASSSGTSVYEQYF.

The chain joins TRBV6-6 to TRBJ2-7; 7 bases agree with TRBD2. CDR3 length: 15 amino acids. The V gene's germline CDR1 is MNHNY and CDR2 SVGAGI (reference sequence). Unmatched junction bases numbered 8, after V lost 4 bases and J lost 2 bases. In DNA form, the CDR3 reads TGTGCCAGCAGTTCCCCGACTAGCTACACCTACGAGCAGTACTTC. Encoded protein: CASSSPTSYTYEQYF.

This sequence joins TRBV6-6 and TRBJ2-1, with 15 bases identical to TRBD2. Trimming removed 2 bases from V and 7 bases from J; junction bases left unmatched: 0. This CDR3 spans 15 amino acids. The germline gives CDR1 MNHNY, CDR2 SVGAGI (reference sequence). This CDR3 reads CASSYGLAGGNEQFF. The CDR3 nucleotides read TGTGCCAGCAGTTACGGACTAGCGGGAGGGAATGAGCAGTTCTTC.

The genes are TRBV29-1 and TRBJ2-1, with 8 bases lining up with TRBD2. The CDR3 is 14 amino acids. Germline lookup yields CDR1 SQVTM and CDR2 ANQGSEA. The ends lost 5 bases at V and 0 bases at J; junction bases unmatched: 3. The CDR3 is CSVRGGRSYNEQFF. As DNA, the CDR3 is TGCAGCGTTCGCGGGGGGCGCTCCTACAATGAGCAGTTCTTC.

The chain couples TRBV6-1 to TRBJ2-7; no firm D call. Germline loops: CDR1 MNHNS, CDR2 SASEGT. The CDR3 runs 12 residues. Trimming shortened V by 2 bases and J by 6 bases, and 8 bases separated the two germline ends. CDR3 loop: CASSESGPEQYF. The DNA of the CDR3 is TGTGCCAGCAGTGAATCCGGTCCCGAGCAGTACTTC.